The 25 T cell receptor beta chains in this list originate from one sample, sequenced in a study of PD-1 blockade in mismatch repair-deficient tumors. Sequencing used immunoSEQ multiplex PCR; TCRdb keeps in-frame clones, though not all of them. The table includes around 40,000 clones, approximately 81% detected once. Sequences were derived from peripheral blood, sampled roughly 75 weeks after starting pembrolizumab. These receptors originate from an adult with mismatch repair-deficient cancer.

The chain links TRBV10-1 to TRBJ1-4, with 10 bases lining up with TRBD1. This CDR3 has 17 residues. Germline lookup yields CDR1 WNHNN and CDR2 SYGVQD (reference sequence). The junction had 12 bases not matched to a gene; V was cut back by 3 bases and J by 8 bases. The CDR3 DNA reads as TGCGCCAGCAGTGAATCCGCCCCCGGGACAGGGGACGAAAAACTGTTTTTT. It is translated as CASSESAPGTGDEKLFF.

This chain connects TRBV11-3 to TRBJ2-3; 12 bases agree with TRBD2. This CDR3 has 16 amino acids. Losses at the gene ends were 5 bases for V and 2 bases for J; bases not matched to a gene: 5. From germline, CDR1 is SGHNT and CDR2 YENEEA. CDR3 in amino acids: CASSLGLAGHTDTQYF. The CDR3 DNA is TGTGCCAGCAGCCTGGGACTAGCGGGCCACACAGATACGCAGTATTTT. Using reference TRBV11-3 and TRBJ2-3 for the parts outside the CDR3, the full variable domain is EAGVVQSPRYKIIEKKQPVAFWCNPISGHNTLYWYLQNLGQGPELLIRYENEEAVDDSQLPKDRFSAERLKGVDSTLKIQPAELGDSAVYLCASSLGLAGHTDTQYFGPGTRLTVL.

The chain is built from TRBV18 and TRBJ1-2; D is ambiguous. Germline V gene lookup returns CDR1 KGHSH and CDR2 LQKENI. This CDR3 has 14 amino acids. V lost 6 bases, J lost 0 bases, and 11 bases lay in between. CDR3 sequence: CASSYGKSNYGYTF. In nucleotides, the CDR3 is TGTGCCAGCTCTTACGGAAAGTCTAACTATGGCTACACCTTC.

This clone was counted between two and nine times. This chain connects TRBV19 to TRBJ1-4; possible D gene TRBD1, 5 bases. The germline V and J ends were trimmed by 6 bases and 0 bases, with 17 bases remaining between them. The length of the CDR3 is 17 residues. In germline, CDR1 is LNHDA, CDR2 SQIVND (reference sequence). CDR3 residues: CASSSPGEGSTNEKLFF. The CDR3 coding sequence is TGTGCCAGTAGCAGCCCGGGGGAGGGCTCAACTAATGAAAAACTGTTTTTT.

This chain joins TRBV5-4 and TRBJ2-7, with 9 bases aligning to TRBD2. The germline CDR1 and CDR2 sequences are SGHNT and YYREEE (reference sequence). The CDR3 contains 14 residues. V was clipped by 2 bases and J by 7 bases; unmatched bases: 7. In nucleotides, the CDR3 is TGTGCCAGCAGCTTAGTGCCTAGCGGGGATGAGCAGTACTTC. It codes for CASSLVPSGDEQYF.

This clone was observed a few times. The genes are TRBV12-5 and TRBJ2-7, with D perhaps TRBD1 or TRBD2 (6 bases each). The ends were cut back, 6 bases at V and 9 bases at J, with 15 bases in the middle. This CDR3 has 12 residues. Germline V gives CDR1 LGHNT, CDR2 FRNRAP. The chain's CDR3 is CASGATGGMQYF. The CDR3 DNA is TGTGCTAGTGGCGCAACCGGGGGCATGCAGTACTTC.

The V gene is TRBV5-1, the J gene TRBJ1-2, with a possible D match to TRBD1 (6 bases). There are 16 residues in the CDR3. CDR1 is SGHRS, CDR2 YFSETQ, per germline. V was pared by 2 bases and J by 2 bases, with 16 bases between. The CDR3 bases are TGCGCCAGCAGCTTCGGACAGACGAACTCGAACTATGGCTACACCTTC. Residues: CASSFGQTNSNYGYTF.

V usage is TRBV29-1 and J usage is TRBJ2-1; 7 bases fit TRBD1. This CDR3 is built from 15 residues. Germline CDR1 SQVTM, CDR2 ANQGSEA. The V gene end was trimmed by 4 bases and the J gene end by 6 bases; junction bases not matched to a gene: 12. The CDR3: CSVGLSRGYINEQFF. DNA of the CDR3: TGCAGCGTTGGACTCTCCAGGGGGTATATCAATGAGCAGTTCTTC.

The chain joins TRBV11-1 to TRBJ2-7; TRBD2 agrees at 7 bases. The CDR3 sequence is 15 residues long. Losses at the gene ends were 6 bases for V and 0 bases for J; bases not matched to a gene: 8. Germline V gene data show CDR1 as SGHAT and CDR2 as FQDESV (reference sequence). The CDR3 protein is CASRYLADLSYEQYF. CDR3 nucleotides: TGTGCCAGCAGGTATCTAGCGGACCTCTCCTACGAGCAGTACTTC.

The chain uses TRBV7-2 and TRBJ2-7; D unresolved. V shed 5 bases and J shed 1 base, with 3 bases lying between them. Germline V gene data show CDR1 as SGHTA and CDR2 as FQGNSA. The CDR3 length is 11 residues. The CDR3 loop reads CASSGSYEQYF. CDR3 nucleotides: TGTGCCAGCAGCGGGTCCTACGAGCAGTACTTC.

V and J are TRBV28 and TRBJ1-2; TRBD1 might be the D (5 bases). CDR1 is MDHEN, CDR2 SYDVKM, per germline. The CDR3 has 14 residues. V was clipped by 7 bases and J by 4 bases, with 16 bases between them. CDR3 coding DNA: TGTGCCAGCACCAATTCGCGGGGCGGCTATGGCTACACCTTC. Residues: CASTNSRGGYGYTF.

The chain recombines TRBV2 with TRBJ2-5; D unclear. The CDR3 contains 13 residues. V lost 7 bases and J lost 7, with 16 bases in between. CDR1 is SNHLY and CDR2 is FYNNEI in the germline V gene. CDR3 protein: CASTLEAEGTQYF. The CDR3 DNA reads TGTGCCAGCACGCTCGAGGCCGAAGGGACCCAGTACTTC.

The chain combines TRBV21-1 with TRBJ2-7; the table's TRBD2 call for D was not verified on the DNA. TRBV21-1 is labeled a pseudogene. CDR3 length: 16 amino acids. The CDR3 DNA is TGTGCCAGCAGCAAAGGAGAGCGGTCTCACTCCTACGAGCAGTACTTC. It specifies CASSKGERSHSYEQYF.

Only one count was recorded for this clone. For the CDR3, the DNA is TGCAGCGTTGAAGCGGGGAGAGGGTACGAGCAGTACTTC. Amino acid sequence: CSVEAGRGYEQYF. The gene calls are TRBV29-1 and TRBJ2-7, with D possibly TRBD2 on 5 matching bases. Trimming cost V 1 base and J 4 bases, with 11 bases left between them. CDR3 size: 13 residues. The germline V gene has CDR1 SQVTM and CDR2 ANQGSEA.

The rearrangement uses TRBV11-1 and TRBJ2-7, with TRBD2 identical over 7 bases. Looked up from germline, CDR1 is SGHAT and CDR2 is FQDESV (reference sequence). This CDR3 has 15 amino acids. Trimming removed 4 bases from V and 2 bases from J; junction bases left unmatched: 8. Written as DNA, the CDR3 is TGTGCCAGCAGCTACCCCGGGGAGGGTACCTACGAGCAGTACTTC. Translation: CASSYPGEGTYEQYF. Filled out from reference TRBV11-1 and TRBJ2-7, the complete variable domain reads EAEVAQSPRYKITEKSQAVAFWCDPISGHATLYWYRQILGQGPELLVQFQDESVVDDSQLPKDRFSAERLKGVDSTLKIQPAELGDSAMYLCASSYPGEGTYEQYFGPGTRLTVT.

The chain employs TRBV6-1 and TRBJ2-5, with a possible D match to TRBD1 (6 bases). The length of the CDR3 is 15 residues. V shed 1 base and J shed 1 base, with 10 bases lying between them. The germline gives CDR1 MNHNS, CDR2 SASEGT. The CDR3 region is CASSEVWGLQETQYF. The CDR3 DNA is TGTGCCAGCAGTGAAGTATGGGGGCTCCAAGAGACCCAGTACTTC.

This chain joins TRBV29-1 and TRBJ2-4; D perhaps matches TRBD1 (6 bases). This CDR3 is 18 amino acids long. The germline CDR1 and CDR2 sequences are SQVTM and ANQGSEA. Trimming removed 0 bases from V and 0 bases from J, with 18 bases in between. The CDR3, as DNA: TGCAGCGTTGAAGAAGGGACAACTACCTCTTTAGCCAAAAACATTCAGTACTTC. Amino acid sequence: CSVEEGTTTSLAKNIQYF.

This chain uses TRBV5-1 with TRBJ2-5; 10 bases agree with TRBD1. Looked up from germline, CDR1 is SGHRS and CDR2 is YFSETQ. This CDR3 has 17 residues. The trim removed 3 bases at V and 4 bases at J, leaving 12 bases unmatched. CDR3 sequence reads: CASSSSGDRGLGETQYF. The CDR3 nucleotides read TGCGCCAGCAGCTCCTCCGGCGACAGGGGGCTAGGAGAGACCCAGTACTTC.

The V gene is TRBV28, the J gene TRBJ1-2; 7 positions match TRBD1. Germline V gene data show CDR1 as MDHEN and CDR2 as SYDVKM. This CDR3 contains 15 residues. Germline trimming cut 5 bases from V and 7 bases from J; bases unmatched to any gene: 13. CDR3 protein: CASSPRGVGAGGYTF. The CDR3 region has the DNA TGTGCCAGCAGTCCCAGGGGGGTGGGGGCTGGTGGCTACACCTTC.

The rearrangement uses TRBV7-9 and TRBJ2-1; D gene ambiguous. This CDR3 is 19 amino acids long. Germline V gives CDR1 SEHNR, CDR2 FQNEAQ (reference sequence). Trimming took off 3 bases at V and 2 bases at J, with 23 bases between the two ends. The chain's CDR3 is CASSFRSAVAVEPYNEQFF. The CDR3 nucleotides read TGTGCCAGCAGCTTTAGGTCGGCCGTGGCGGTAGAACCCTACAATGAGCAGTTCTTC. The whole variable domain, remainder taken from reference TRBV7-9 and TRBJ2-1, is DTGVSQNPRHKITKRGQNVTFRCDPISEHNRLYWYRQTLGQGPEFLTYFQNEAQLEKSRLLSDRFSAERPKGSFSTLEIQRTEQGDSAMYLCASSFRSAVAVEPYNEQFFGPGTRLTVL.

On this clone: Within the sample, other DNA sequences also encode this same CDR3. The chain uses TRBV7-3 and TRBJ2-1; D gene ambiguous. Per the germline V gene, CDR1 is SGHTA and CDR2 is FQGTGA. Trimming took off 3 bases at V and 2 bases at J, with 5 bases between the two ends. CDR3 length: 13 residues. CDR3 loop: CASSFGPYNEQFF. CDR3 nucleotides: TGTGCCAGCAGCTTCGGCCCCTACAATGAGCAGTTCTTC.

This clone is a singleton in its sample. J is TRBJ2-2 and V is TRBV27; 9 bases match TRBD1. Germline CDR1 MNHEY, CDR2 SMNVEV (reference sequence). The V gene end was trimmed by 5 bases and the J gene end by 7 bases; junction bases not matched to a gene: 8. This CDR3 region has 15 residues. Here the CDR3 reads CASSHGTGTDGELFF. The CDR3 nucleotides read TGTGCCAGCAGTCATGGGACAGGGACGGACGGGGAGCTGTTTTTT.

The V gene is TRBV28, the J gene TRBJ2-3; D is unresolved. The CDR3 covers 14 residues. Germline CDR1 is MDHEN and CDR2 is SYDVKM. Trimming stripped 0 bases from V and 4 bases from J, with 8 bases between. The CDR3 region has the DNA TGTGCCAGCAGTTTATGGCTAGGGCCAGATACGCAGTATTTT. Its protein is CASSLWLGPDTQYF.

The chain recombines TRBV19 with TRBJ2-3, with 7 bases lining up with TRBD2. CDR3 size: 16 residues. The germline gives CDR1 LNHDA, CDR2 SQIVND (reference sequence). J gave up 0 bases and V 8 bases, and 11 bases lay outside the gene matches. CDR3 loop: CASSVRASGSTDTQYF. The CDR3 nucleotides read TGTGCCAGTTCCGTTCGGGCTAGCGGTAGCACAGATACGCAGTATTTT.

The rearrangement joins TRBV9 to TRBJ1-5; D is unclear. Trimming cost V 0 bases and J 7 bases, with 8 bases left between them. The CDR3 loop spans 13 amino acids. Germline V gives CDR1 SGDLS, CDR2 YYNGEE. CDR3 region: CASSVEGLQPQHF. CDR3 bases: TGTGCCAGCAGCGTAGAGGGATTGCAGCCCCAGCATTTT.